This note documents a single T cell receptor (beta chain) sequence. The entry originates in a study of blood T cell repertoires in COVID-19. CDR3 length equals 15 residues. From germline, CDR1 is WSHSY and CDR2 SAAADI. Clones were sequenced by immunoSEQ multiplex PCR, and TCRdb holds only the in-frame ones, with some missing. Of around 190,000 clones in the sample, 70% to 90% were seen once. What was sequenced was peripheral blood. The chain employs TRBV10-2 and TRBJ2-3, with D possibly TRBD2 on 6 matching bases. The TCR was taken from a man aged 50-60 years with COVID-19, enrolled during active disease. CDR3 amino acids: CASVSMGLGTDTQYF. In nucleotides, the CDR3 is TGCGCGAGCGTTTCAATGGGACTTGGCACAGATACGCAGTATTTT.